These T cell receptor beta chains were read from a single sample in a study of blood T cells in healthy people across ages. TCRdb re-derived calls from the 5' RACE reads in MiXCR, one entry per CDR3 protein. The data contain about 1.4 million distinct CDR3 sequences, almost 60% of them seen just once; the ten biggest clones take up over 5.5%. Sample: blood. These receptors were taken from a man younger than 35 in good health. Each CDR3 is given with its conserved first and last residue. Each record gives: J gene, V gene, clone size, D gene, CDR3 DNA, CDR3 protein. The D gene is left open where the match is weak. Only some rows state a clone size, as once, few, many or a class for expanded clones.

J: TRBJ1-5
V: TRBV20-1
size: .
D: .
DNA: TGCAGTGCTAGAGATAACACCTATAGCAATCAGCCCCAGCATTTT
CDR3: CSARDNTYSNQPQHF

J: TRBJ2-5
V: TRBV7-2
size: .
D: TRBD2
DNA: TGTGCCAGCAGCCGCGTGAGTTGGACTAGCCTCCAAGAGACCCAGTACTTC
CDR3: CASSRVSWTSLQETQYF

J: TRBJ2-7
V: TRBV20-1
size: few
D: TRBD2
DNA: TGCAGTGCTAGAGGCCGGGGGGGATTATACGAGCAGTACTTC
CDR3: CSARGRGGLYEQYF

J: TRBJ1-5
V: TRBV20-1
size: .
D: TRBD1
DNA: TGCAGTGCTGGTTCAGACAGGGGAGGCAATCAGCCCCAGCATTTT
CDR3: CSAGSDRGGNQPQHF

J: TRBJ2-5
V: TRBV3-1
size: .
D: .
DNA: TGTGCCAGCAGCCGAGATTACGGACAAGAGACCCAGTACTTC
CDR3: CASSRDYGQETQYF

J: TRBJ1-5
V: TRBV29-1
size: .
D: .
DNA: TGCAGCGTTCTTACCGGGGGGGCTGGTCAGCCCCAGCATTTT
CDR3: CSVLTGGAGQPQHF

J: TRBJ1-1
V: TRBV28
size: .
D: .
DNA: TGTGCCAGCAAGGACGGTAACACTGAAGCTTTCTTT
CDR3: CASKDGNTEAFF

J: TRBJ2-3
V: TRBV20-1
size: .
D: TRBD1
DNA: TGCAGTGCCCCGGACAGGGGCACAGATACGCAGTATTTT
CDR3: CSAPDRGTDTQYF

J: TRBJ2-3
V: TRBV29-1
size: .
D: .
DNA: TGCAGCGTTGAGGGGGCAGGGGATACGCAGTATTTT
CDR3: CSVEGAGDTQYF

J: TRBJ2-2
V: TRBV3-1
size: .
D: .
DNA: TGTGCCAGCAGCCTTCCGGCCCCGGGACCCTACACCGGGGAGCTGTTTTTT
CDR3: CASSLPAPGPYTGELFF

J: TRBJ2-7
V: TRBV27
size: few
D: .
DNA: TGTGCCAGCAGTTTATCCGCGGATTACGAGCAGTACTTC
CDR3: CASSLSADYEQYF

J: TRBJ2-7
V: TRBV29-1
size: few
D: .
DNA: TGCAGCGTAACCCAGGGCCAACTTGGGAACGAGCAGTACTTC
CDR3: CSVTQGQLGNEQYF

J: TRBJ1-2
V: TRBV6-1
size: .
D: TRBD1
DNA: TGTGCCAGCGCCCCGGAGGGGACAGGGGGACGGTTAGCTAGTGGCTACACCTTC
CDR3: CASAPEGTGGRLASGYTF

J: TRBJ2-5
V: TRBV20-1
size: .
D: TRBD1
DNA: TGCAGTGCTGGGACAGCTGCTAGGGAGACCCAGTACTTC
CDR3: CSAGTAARETQYF

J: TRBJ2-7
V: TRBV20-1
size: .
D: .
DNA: TGCAGTGCTAGAGCGACAACCTCCTACGAGCAGTACTTC
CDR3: CSARATTSYEQYF

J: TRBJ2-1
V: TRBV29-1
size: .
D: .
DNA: TGCAGCGTTGCAGGTTCAGTTGAGAGCTCCTACAATGAGCAGTTCTTC
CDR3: CSVAGSVESSYNEQFF

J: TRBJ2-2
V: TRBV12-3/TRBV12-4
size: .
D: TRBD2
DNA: TGTGCCAGCAGCCATAGCGGGGGGTCCAACACCGGGGAGCTGTTTTTT
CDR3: CASSHSGGSNTGELFF

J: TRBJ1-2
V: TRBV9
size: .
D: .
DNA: TGTGCCAGCAGCGTATGGGCGGACAATGGCTACACCTTC
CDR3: CASSVWADNGYTF

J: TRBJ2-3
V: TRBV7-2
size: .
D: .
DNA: TGTGCTACGGAGAGTGTGGGCACAGATACGCAGTATTTT
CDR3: CATESVGTDTQYF

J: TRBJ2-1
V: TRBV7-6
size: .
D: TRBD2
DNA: TGTGCCAGCAGCTTAGACCTAGCGGGGGAATACAATGAGCAGTTCTTC
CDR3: CASSLDLAGEYNEQFF

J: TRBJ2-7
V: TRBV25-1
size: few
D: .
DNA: TGTGCCAGCAGTGGGTTATGGGGAATAAGTAACGAGCAGTACTTC
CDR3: CASSGLWGISNEQYF

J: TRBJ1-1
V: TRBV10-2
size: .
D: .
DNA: TGCGCCGCGAGTACGGGCCCGCAGGAAGCTTTCTTT
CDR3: CAASTGPQEAFF

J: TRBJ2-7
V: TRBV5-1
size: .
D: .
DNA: TGCGCCAGCAGCCTCTATGGAGGGGAGTTCTACGAGCAGTACTTC
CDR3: CASSLYGGEFYEQYF

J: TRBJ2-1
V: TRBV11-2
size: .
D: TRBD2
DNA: TGTGCCAGCCACGGACTAGTTGTTGAGCAGTTCTTC
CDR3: CASHGLVVEQFF

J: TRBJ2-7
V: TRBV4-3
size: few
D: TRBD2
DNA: TGCGCCAGCAGCCAAGAGACTAGCCATCCCTACGAGCAGTACTTC
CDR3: CASSQETSHPYEQYF

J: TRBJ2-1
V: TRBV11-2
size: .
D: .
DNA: TGTGCCAGCAGCCATCCGACTTACCGCTCCTACAATGAGCAGTTCTTC
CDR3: CASSHPTYRSYNEQFF

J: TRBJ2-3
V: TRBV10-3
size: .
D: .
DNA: TGTGCCAGCCGGATCACGATCACAGATACGCAGTATTTT
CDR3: CASRITITDTQYF

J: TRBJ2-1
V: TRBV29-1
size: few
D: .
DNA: TGCAGCGTTTTCTCCGGAGGGGATGAGCAGTTCTTC
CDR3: CSVFSGGDEQFF

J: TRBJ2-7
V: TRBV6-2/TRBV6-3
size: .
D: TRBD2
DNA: TGTGCCAGCAGGGTAGCGGGAGTCACCTACGAGCAGTACTTC
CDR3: CASRVAGVTYEQYF

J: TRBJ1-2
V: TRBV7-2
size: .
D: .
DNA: TGTGCCAGCAGGCAATCCGCGGGGGCAGGGCATGGCTACACCTTC
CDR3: CASRQSAGAGHGYTF

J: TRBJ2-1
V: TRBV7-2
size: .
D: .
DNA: TGTGCCAGCACCTCGTATAACTACAATGAGCAGTTCTTC
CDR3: CASTSYNYNEQFF

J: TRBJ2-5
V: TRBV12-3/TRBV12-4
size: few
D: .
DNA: TGTGCCAGCAGTACACCCCAGGATTCCGTACAAGAGACCCAGTACTTC
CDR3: CASSTPQDSVQETQYF

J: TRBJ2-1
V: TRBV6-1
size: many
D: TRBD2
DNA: TGTGCCAGCAGTCGACTAGCGGGAGATGCGAATGAGCAGTTCTTC
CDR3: CASSRLAGDANEQFF

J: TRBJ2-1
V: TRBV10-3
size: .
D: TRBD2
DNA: TGTGCCATCAGCTTAGCGGGGGGTAACTACAATGAGCAGTTCTTC
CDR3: CAISLAGGNYNEQFF

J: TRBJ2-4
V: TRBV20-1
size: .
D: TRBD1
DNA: TGCAGTGCTAGAGACCCGGGACAGGGAATGATTCAGTACTTC
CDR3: CSARDPGQGMIQYF

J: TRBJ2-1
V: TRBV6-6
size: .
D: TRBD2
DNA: TGTGCCAGCAGTGAGGCCCGGGGACTAGCGGGAGATGAGCAGTTCTTC
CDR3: CASSEARGLAGDEQFF

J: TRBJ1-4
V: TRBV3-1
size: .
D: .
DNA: TGTGCCAGCAGCCAAGATAGAATGGTATACGGGACAACCTCTGAAAAACTGTTTTTT
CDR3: CASSQDRMVYGTTSEKLFF

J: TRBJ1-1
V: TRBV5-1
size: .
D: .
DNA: TGCGCCAGCAGCTTGAATACGGGGGCAAAGACTGAAGCTTTCTTT
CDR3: CASSLNTGAKTEAFF

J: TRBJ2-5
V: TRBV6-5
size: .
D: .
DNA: TGTGCCAGCAGTTACGACTCAGCAGCCCAGTACTTC
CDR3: CASSYDSAAQYF

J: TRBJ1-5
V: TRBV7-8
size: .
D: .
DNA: TGTGCCAGCAGCCACGACCCCCGGACGGCCCAGCATTTT
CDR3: CASSHDPRTAQHF

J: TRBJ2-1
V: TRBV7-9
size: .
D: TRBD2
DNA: TGTGCCAGCAGGACGCTAGCGGGGGCAACCTACGATGAGCAGTTCTTC
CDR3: CASRTLAGATYDEQFF

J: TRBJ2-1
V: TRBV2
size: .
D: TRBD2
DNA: TGTGCCAGCAGTGAAGGCCGGACTAGCGGCGACAATGAGCAGTTCTTC
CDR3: CASSEGRTSGDNEQFF

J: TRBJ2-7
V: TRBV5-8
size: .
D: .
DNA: TGTGCCAGCAGCGCTGCACTGGCCTACGAGCAGTACTTC
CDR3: CASSAALAYEQYF

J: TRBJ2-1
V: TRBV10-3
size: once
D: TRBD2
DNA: TGTGCCATCAGTGAGTCTGGTGGGGGGGAGTACAATGAGCAGTTCTTC
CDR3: CAISESGGGEYNEQFF

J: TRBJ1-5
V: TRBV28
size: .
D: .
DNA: TGTGCCAGCAGTTTCCGGCGTTTAAGCAATCAGCCCCAGCATTTT
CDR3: CASSFRRLSNQPQHF

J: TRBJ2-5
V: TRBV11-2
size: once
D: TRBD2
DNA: TGTGCCAACAGCGGTACTAGCGGATCTCAAGAGACCCAGTACTTC
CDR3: CANSGTSGSQETQYF

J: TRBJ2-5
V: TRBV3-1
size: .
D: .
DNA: TGTGCCAGCAGCCATCACAGTTCAAGCATTTCGGAGACCCAGTACTTC
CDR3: CASSHHSSSISETQYF

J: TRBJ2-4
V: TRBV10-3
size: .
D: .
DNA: TGTGCCATCAGTACCACAGGGAAGCCGGGTATTCAGTACTTC
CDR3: CAISTTGKPGIQYF

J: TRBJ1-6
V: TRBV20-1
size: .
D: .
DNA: TGCGGTGCTAGAGGCAGTAATTCACCCCTCCACTTT
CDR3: CGARGSNSPLHF

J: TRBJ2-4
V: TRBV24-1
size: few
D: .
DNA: TGTGCCACCAGTGATTTTGGCCCAAAAAACATTCAGTACTTC
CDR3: CATSDFGPKNIQYF

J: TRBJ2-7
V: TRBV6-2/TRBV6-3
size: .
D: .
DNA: TGTGCCAGCAATACAGAATCCTACGAGCAGTACTTC
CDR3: CASNTESYEQYF

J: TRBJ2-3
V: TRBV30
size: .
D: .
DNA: TGTGCCTGGAGTGGGCCTAGTCTGGATGATACGCAGTATTTT
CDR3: CAWSGPSLDDTQYF

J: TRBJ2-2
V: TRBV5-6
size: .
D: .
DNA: TGTGCCAGCAGCTTAAACCGGGACCTAGAGGGGAACACCGGGGAGCTGTTTTTT
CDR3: CASSLNRDLEGNTGELFF

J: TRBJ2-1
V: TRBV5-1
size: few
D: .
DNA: TGCGCCAGCAGCTTGGAAGGTCCTAGGGGCTACAATGAGCAGTTCTTC
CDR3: CASSLEGPRGYNEQFF

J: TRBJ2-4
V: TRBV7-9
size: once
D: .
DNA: TGTGCCAGCAGCTTAGCTTTGGGACCATTCGCCAAAAACATTCAGTACTTC
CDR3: CASSLALGPFAKNIQYF

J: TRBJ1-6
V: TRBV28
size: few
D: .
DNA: TGTGCCAGCAGCGAAAACGGCTATAATTCACCCCTCCACTTT
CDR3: CASSENGYNSPLHF

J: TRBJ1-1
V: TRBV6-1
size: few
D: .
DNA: TGTGCCAGCAGGCCCGGGGGGGGGCGCGGGAATTGGAACACTGAAGCTTTCTTT
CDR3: CASRPGGGRGNWNTEAFF